Each of the 7 T cell receptor beta chains below was sequenced from the same sample in a study of control samples from healthy donors and cancer patients. The method was immunoSEQ multiplex PCR; TCRdb's version includes in-frame clones alone and lacks a portion of them. This repertoire shows approximately 150,000 clones, 90% to 95% found once; its top ten account for roughly 0.7%. The sequenced sample was blood. The receptors stem from a woman in her twenties or thirties in good health.

The V and J genes are TRBV11-2 and TRBJ2-1; TRBD2 aligns across 7 bases. This CDR3 spans 17 amino acids. Germline lookup yields CDR1 SGHAT and CDR2 FQNNGV. Trimming took 2 bases from V and 6 from J; bases not matched to a gene: 13. CDR3 sequence (DNA): TGTGCCAGCAGCTTATTTAGACTAGCAGTGCAGGGCAATGAGCAGTTCTTC. It translates to CASSLFRLAVQGNEQFF.

This chain uses TRBV27 with TRBJ2-1, with 9 bases that match TRBD2. Trimming took 6 bases from V and 4 from J; bases not matched to a gene: 7. Germline CDR1 is MNHEY and CDR2 is SMNVEV (reference sequence). The CDR3 is 15 residues long. The CDR3 DNA reads as TGTGCCAGCAGGTCCCCTAGCGGGGAGTACAATGAGCAGTTCTTC. Encoded protein: CASRSPSGEYNEQFF.

This chain connects TRBV19 to TRBJ2-7; D is uncertain. The CDR3 has 14 amino acids. V was cut by 3 bases and J by 3 bases, with 12 bases left in between. The germline V gene encodes CDR1 LNHDA and CDR2 SQIVND (reference sequence). CDR3 sequence reads: CASSIIGRNYEQYF. CDR3 nucleotide sequence: TGTGCCAGTAGTATCATCGGTCGGAACTACGAGCAGTACTTC.

The CDR3 reads CASKSSNQPQHF. The CDR3 nucleotides read TGTGCCAGCAAGTCGAGCAATCAGCCCCAGCATTTT. V gene TRBV12-3 or TRBV12-4 combines with J gene TRBJ1-5, with no clear D. CDR3 length: 12 amino acids. Between the trimmed V and J ends, which lost 7 bases and 1 base, there was a span of 5 bases.

The rearrangement uses TRBV30 and TRBJ1-2; D unresolved. The CDR3 is 11 residues long. Germline CDR1 reads GTSNPN; CDR2 reads SVGIG (reference sequence). The V end lost 7 bases, the J end lost 0 bases, and 6 bases lay between the germline ends. CDR3 sequence: CALVSNYGYTF. DNA of the CDR3: TGTGCCTTAGTCTCTAACTATGGCTACACCTTC.

The rearrangement joins TRBV5-1 to TRBJ2-4, with D perhaps matching TRBD1 or TRBD2 (6 bases each). V shed 4 bases and J shed 3 bases, with 17 bases lying between them. Germline CDR1 is SGHRS and CDR2 is YFSETQ. The CDR3 is made up of 16 amino acids. CDR3 region: CASSTHGGAVKNIQYF. CDR3 bases: TGCGCCAGCAGCACTCACGGGGGCGCGGTCAAAAACATTCAGTACTTC.

This chain connects TRBV7-3 to TRBJ2-6, with TRBD2 as a possible D gene (5 bases). CDR3 length: 15 amino acids. The V end lost 3 bases, the J end lost 0 bases, and 6 bases lay between the germline ends. Per the germline V gene, CDR1 is SGHTA and CDR2 is FQGTGA. CDR3 sequence reads: CASSFTSSGANVLTF. The CDR3 DNA is TGTGCCAGCAGCTTCACTAGCTCTGGGGCCAACGTCCTGACTTTC. Supplemented by reference TRBV7-3 and TRBJ2-6, the full variable domain reads GAGVSQTPSNKVTEKGKYVELRCDPISGHTALYWYRQSLGQGPEFLIYFQGTGAADDSGLPNDRFFAVRPEGSVSTLKIQRTERGDSAVYLCASSFTSSGANVLTFGAGSRLTVL.